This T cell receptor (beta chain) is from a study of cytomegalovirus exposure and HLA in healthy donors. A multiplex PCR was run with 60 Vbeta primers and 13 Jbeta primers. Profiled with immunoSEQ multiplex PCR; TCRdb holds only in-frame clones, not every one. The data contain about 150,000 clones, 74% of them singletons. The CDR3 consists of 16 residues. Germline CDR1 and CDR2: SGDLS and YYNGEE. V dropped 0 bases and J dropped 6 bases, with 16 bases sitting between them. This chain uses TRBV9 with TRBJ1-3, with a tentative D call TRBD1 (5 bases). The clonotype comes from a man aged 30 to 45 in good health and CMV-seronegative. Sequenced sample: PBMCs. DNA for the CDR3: TGTGCCAGCAGCGTAGAGTTCGCAGGGTTCGCAAACACCATATATTTT. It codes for CASSVEFAGFANTIYF.